The rows below give T cell receptor beta chains drawn from one sample of a study of blood T cell repertoires in COVID-19. Sequenced by immunoSEQ multiplex PCR; TCRdb stores in-frame clones only, minus some. The sample includes 250,000 or so clones, about 85% of them seen just once. Sequencing input: peripheral blood. These receptor sequences come from a young man with active or convalescent COVID-19. Each CDR3 is given with its conserved first and last residue. D genes are given only for firm matches. Clone size is given for some rows only: seen once, a few or many times, or a class if the clone is expanded.

11 TRBJ2-1 - - TRBV20-1 TGCAGTGCTAGAGACCCGAATGAGCAGTTCTTC CSARDPNEQFF
15 TRBJ1-5 - few TRBV6-7 TGTGCCAGCAGTGACCAGGGGCGGTACAATCAGCCCCAGCATTTT CASSDQGRYNQPQHF
15 TRBJ2-1 - - TRBV15 TGTGCCACCAGCAGAGATCCGACAGGCTACAATGAGCAGTTCTTC CATSRDPTGYNEQFF
14 TRBJ1-1 - - TRBV7-3 TGTGCCAGCAGCAACGGGGGAGGGAACACTGAAGCTTTCTTT CASSNGGGNTEAFF
13 TRBJ1-2 TRBD1 - TRBV7-9 TGTGCCAGCAGACGACAGGGGGCCGGTGGCTACACCTTC CASRRQGAGGYTF
14 TRBJ1-1 - - TRBV4-2 TGTGCCAGCAGCCAAAGATCGGCGGACACTGAAGCTTTCTTT CASSQRSADTEAFF
18 TRBJ1-2 TRBD1 - TRBV4-1 TGCGCCAGCAGCCATCCCAACGGACAGGGAAAATCTAACTATGGCTACACCTTC CASSHPNGQGKSNYGYTF
14 TRBJ1-1 - - TRBV6-2/TRBV6-3 TGTGCCAGCAGTCCCCTGGCCCCCAACACTGAAGCTTTCTTT CASSPLAPNTEAFF
13 TRBJ1-6 - - TRBV6-5 TGTGCCAGCCGCGGGACGGGAAATTCACCCCTCCACTTT CASRGTGNSPLHF
17 TRBJ1-2 TRBD1 - TRBV7-2 TGTGCCAGCAGCAACCCGGGACAGGGGTCCCAAGGGGGTGGCTACACCTTC CASSNPGQGSQGGGYTF
10 TRBJ2-1 - - TRBV30 TGTGCCTGGAGTGGGACTATGCAGTTCTTC CAWSGTMQFF
16 TRBJ1-5 - - TRBV27 TGTGCCAGCAGTTCCTTGGGCACTTATAGCAATCAGCCCCAGCATTTT CASSSLGTYSNQPQHF
14 TRBJ1-2 TRBD1 - TRBV5-1 TGCGCCAGCAGCTCTACCGGGACAGGCGAAGGCTACACCTTC CASSSTGTGEGYTF
17 TRBJ2-7 TRBD2 - TRBV5-1 TGCGCCAGCAGCCTCCGAACCCGACTAGCAGTTAACTACGAGCAGTACTTC CASSLRTRLAVNYEQYF
16 TRBJ2-5 - once TRBV18 TGTGCCAGCTCACCATTGCACGGGTGGTCACAAGAGACCCAGTACTTC CASSPLHGWSQETQYF
14 TRBJ1-4 TRBD1 - TRBV28 TGTGCCAGCAGCCCGGGACAGCTAAATGAAAAACTGTTTTTT CASSPGQLNEKLFF
12 TRBJ1-2 - few TRBV7-2 TGTGCCAGCAGAAATAATCCGGGTGGCTACACCTTC CASRNNPGGYTF
14 TRBJ2-3 TRBD2 - TRBV6-2/TRBV6-3 TGTGCCAGCAGTCTAGCGGGGATTGAAGATACGCAGTATTTT CASSLAGIEDTQYF
13 TRBJ2-3 - - TRBV5-1 TGCGCCAGCAGCTACCAGGGCTCGGATACGCAGTATTTT CASSYQGSDTQYF
15 TRBJ1-1 - - TRBV18 TGTGCCAGCTCACCACAAAGACAGCAGAACACTGAAGCTTTCTTT CASSPQRQQNTEAFF
13 TRBJ1-6 TRBD1 - TRBV7-2 TGTGCCAGCAGCCCGGGACAGACCCCACCCCTCCACTTT CASSPGQTPPLHF
16 TRBJ2-6 - - TRBV7-2 TGTGCCAGCAGCTTATTGGGGGGCTCTGGGGCCAACGTCCTGACTTTC CASSLLGGSGANVLTF
11 TRBJ1-2 - - TRBV7-2 TGTGCCAGCAGCCCTACAGTGGGCTACACCTTC CASSPTVGYTF
16 TRBJ1-4 - - TRBV11-2 TGTGCCAGCAGCTTAGACTCCCCGGGTAGAGGTGAAAAACTGTTTTTT CASSLDSPGRGEKLFF
16 TRBJ1-2 TRBD1 - TRBV6-1 TGTGCCAGCAGTGACGGGGGACAGGGGTCCTCCTATGGCTACACCTTC CASSDGGQGSSYGYTF
13 TRBJ1-2 - - TRBV7-9 TGTGCCAGCAGCCAGGACAGTTTCTATGGCTACACCTTC CASSQDSFYGYTF
13 TRBJ1-1 - - TRBV7-9 TGTGCCAGCAGCGGTGGGGGGTTTGTTGAAGCTTTCTTT CASSGGGFVEAFF
15 TRBJ2-5 TRBD2 - TRBV29-1 TGCAGCGTTTGGGGACTAGCGGATGTCCAAGAGACCCAGTACTTC CSVWGLADVQETQYF
15 TRBJ2-3 - - TRBV3-1/TRBV3-2 TGTGCCAGCAGCCAAGCCTTTTCCTATTCAGATACGCAGTATTTT CASSQAFSYSDTQYF
16 TRBJ2-2 TRBD2 - TRBV7-3 TGTGCCAGCAGCTTAGGAGTAGCGGGAGGAACCGGGGAGCTGTTTTTT CASSLGVAGGTGELFF
17 TRBJ2-2 TRBD2 - TRBV6-4 TGTGCCAGCAGTGGACTAGCGGGAGGGCCGAACACCGGGGAGCTGTTTTTT CASSGLAGGPNTGELFF
12 TRBJ1-4 - - TRBV19 TGTGCCAGTAAGGGGGATAATGAAAAACTGTTTTTT CASKGDNEKLFF
17 TRBJ1-5 TRBD1 - TRBV7-2 TGTGCCAGCAGGGAAGGGGGACAGGGAAGGGTCAATCAGCCCCAGCATTTT CASREGGQGRVNQPQHF
15 TRBJ1-4 - - TRBV18 TGTGCCAGCTCACCACCAGAGCAGGGAGGTGAAAAACTGTTTTTT CASSPPEQGGEKLFF